This TCR beta chain was obtained from a study of CD8 T cells in Susac syndrome. Study-wide results and caveats: As acknowledged by the study, its TCR sequencing and HLA analysis included a relatively small number of individuals.

Comment on this clonotype: Its specificity is unknown.

Random hexamers were used to reverse transcribe an amount of about 0.5 to 1 ug RNA. Multiplex immunoSEQ PCR targeted 54 Vbeta and 13 Jbeta TCR beta segments. TCRdb independently ran MiXCR on the immunoSEQ multiplex PCR reads; one entry per CDR3 protein. The sample contains 180,000 or so distinct CDR3 sequences, about 93% of which appear only once. There are 15 residues in the CDR3. Trimming left V 4 bases short and J 1 base short, with 14 bases between. Per germline, CDR1 SGHRS and CDR2 YFSETQ. This receptor was obtained from a human donor in good health. Sequencing was performed on CD4+ T cells from PBMCs. The V and J genes are TRBV5-1 and TRBJ1-1; D is undetermined. The CDR3 region is CASSDFFGENTEAFF. The CDR3 DNA reads TGCGCCAGCAGCGACTTTTTTGGGGAGAACACTGAAGCTTTCTTT.